One T cell receptor (beta chain) is described in this entry. No antigen is known for it. Sequencing of cultured CD4+ T cell DNA used the Oncomine TCR Beta short-read assay. MiXCR, applied by TCRdb to the PCR reads, yields one record per CDR3 protein. The sample contains 9,500 to 15,000 distinct CDR3 sequences, around 50% of which appear only once. The V gene's germline CDR1 is MNHNS and CDR2 SASEGT. The CDR3 has 13 amino acids. V lost 3 bases to trimming and J lost 15 bases, with 18 bases between them. This specimen belongs to a study of vaccination and CD4 T cells after COVID-19. Regarding treatment: 10-day PBMC culture with coronavirus spike peptide pools or control peptides (ViraFEST assay). On days 3 and 7, half the medium was swapped for fresh IL-2-containing medium.

Specimen: CD4+ T cells from blood, cultured in vitro. The chain links TRBV6-1 to TRBJ2-1; D is unclear. The origin of this receptor is a human donor who had recovered from COVID-19. CDR3 coding DNA: TGTGCCAGCAGTGATTCATGGGTGGGGTCACGGTTCTTC. Its protein product is CASSDSWVGSRFF.